The 5 T cell receptor beta chains presented below share a single source sample, sequenced in a study of T-cell reconstitution after alpha-beta-depleted transplantation in children. Unique molecular identifiers were used in preparing the TCRbeta library. TCRdb redid the calling of the PCR reads with MiXCR, one entry per CDR3 protein. The sample holds roughly 52,000 distinct CDR3 sequences, roughly 5% seen once. Sequencing was performed on PBMCs, mostly from graft donor cells, taken 60 days after TCRalphabeta/CD19-depleted stem cell transplant. The receptor source for this set is a female patient aged 2 to 10 who had a stem cell transplant for aplastic anemia, so the T cells may come from the graft donor.

This rearrangement joins TRBV9 to TRBJ2-1, with 7 positions matching TRBD2. The CDR3 has 18 amino acids. With V trimmed by 4 bases and J by 0 bases, 13 bases remained unmatched. Germline assignment: CDR1 SGDLS and CDR2 YYNGEE. The CDR3 coding sequence is TGTGCCAGCAGCCTCAAATTGAACTGGGGGGGCTCCTACAATGAGCAGTTCTTC. This codes for CASSLKLNWGGSYNEQFF.

This clonotype was counted many times. The V call is TRBV7-2, the J call TRBJ2-7; 9 bases are shared with TRBD2. This CDR3 contains 15 residues. The V segment lost 7 bases and the J segment 5 bases; nucleotides outside the gene matches: 12. Germline V gene data show CDR1 as SGHTA and CDR2 as FQGNSA. The CDR3 region is CASTAVSGGPNEQYF. The CDR3 DNA reads TGTGCCAGCACCGCGGTGAGCGGGGGGCCAAACGAGCAGTACTTC.

Note on this clonotype: A much larger clone differs from this one at a single base, so this may be a read error. CDR3 residues: CASSQIAGVIANEQFF. The DNA for the CDR3 is TGTGCCAGCAGTCAGATAGCGGGAGTGATAGCAAATGAGCAGTTCTTC. The gene calls are TRBV12-3 or TRBV12-4 and TRBJ2-1; 9 bases are shared with TRBD2. The CDR3 loop spans 16 amino acids. V lost 5 bases, J lost 7 bases, and 12 bases stayed unmatched.

Ten or more counts support this clonotype. The chain carries TRBV12-3 or TRBV12-4 and TRBJ2-7, with TRBD2 matching 10 bases. Trimming took 5 bases from V and 4 from J; bases not matched to a gene: 5. There are 14 residues in the CDR3. The DNA of the CDR3 is TGTGCCAGCAGTAGCGGGAGGGCCAGGTACGAGCAGTACTTC. Its protein product is CASSSGRARYEQYF.

This clonotype has a count of ten or more. The V call is TRBV18, the J call TRBJ2-3; 8 bases are shared with TRBD2. Germline assignment: CDR1 KGHSH and CDR2 LQKENI. The V segment lost 4 bases and the J segment 2 bases; nucleotides outside the gene matches: 5. This CDR3 contains 15 residues. CDR3 nucleotides: TGTGCCAGCTCACTCCAGCGGGGGACCACAGATACGCAGTATTTT. Protein sequence: CASSLQRGTTDTQYF.